The TCR beta chain described here comes from a study of T cell responses to AZD1222 COVID-19 vaccine. Sequencing was performed with immunoSEQ multiplex PCR; in TCRdb, only in-frame clones are kept and a portion is missing. The table lists around 120,000 clones, 88% of them singletons. Comments on this clone: Its antigen is as yet unknown.

The study's findings and limits: Spike-specific TCRs gained breadth and depth after people received two AZD1222 doses. It was only after the peak T cell response that any repertoires were sampled.

Trimming took 6 bases from V and 5 from J, leaving 14 bases between them. The CDR3 length is 13 residues. The input for sequencing was peripheral blood, taken on day 0 of MenACWY control vaccination. The clonotype comes from an adult in good health. This chain links TRBV12-3 or TRBV12-4 with TRBJ2-7; D possibly matches TRBD1 or TRBD2 (5 bases each). The CDR3 region is CASSLWGKDEQYF. DNA of the CDR3: TGTGCCAGCAGCCTGTGGGGGAAAGACGAGCAGTACTTC.